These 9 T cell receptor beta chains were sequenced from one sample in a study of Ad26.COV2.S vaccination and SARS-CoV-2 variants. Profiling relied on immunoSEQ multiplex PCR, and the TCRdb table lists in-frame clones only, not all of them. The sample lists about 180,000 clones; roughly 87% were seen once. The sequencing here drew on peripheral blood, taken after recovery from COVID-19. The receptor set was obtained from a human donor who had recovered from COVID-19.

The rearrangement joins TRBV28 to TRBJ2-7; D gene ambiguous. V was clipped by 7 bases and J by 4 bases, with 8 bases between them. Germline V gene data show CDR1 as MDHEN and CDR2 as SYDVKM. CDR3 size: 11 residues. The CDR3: CASKRVYEQYF. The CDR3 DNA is TGTGCCAGCAAAAGGGTGTACGAGCAGTACTTC.

DNA for the CDR3: TGTGCCACCGGGACTAGCTTATACGAGCAGTACTTC. Protein sequence: CATGTSLYEQYF. The chain employs TRBV10-3 and TRBJ2-7; TRBD2 matches at 9 bases. Unmatched junction bases numbered 5, after V lost 10 bases and J lost 4 bases. Germline V gene lookup returns CDR1 ENHRY and CDR2 SYGVKD. The CDR3 loop spans 12 amino acids.

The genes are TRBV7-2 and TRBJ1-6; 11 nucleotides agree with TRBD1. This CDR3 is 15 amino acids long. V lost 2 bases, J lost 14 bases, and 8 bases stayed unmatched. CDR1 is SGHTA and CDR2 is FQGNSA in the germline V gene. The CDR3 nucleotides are TGTGCCAGCAGCTTACTAGGGACAGGGGGTGGGGCCCTCCACTTT. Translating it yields CASSLLGTGGGALHF.

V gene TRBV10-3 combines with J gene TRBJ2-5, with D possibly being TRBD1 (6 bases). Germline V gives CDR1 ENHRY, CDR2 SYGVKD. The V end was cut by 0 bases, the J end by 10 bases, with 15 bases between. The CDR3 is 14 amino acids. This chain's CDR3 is CAISESGRRGHQYF. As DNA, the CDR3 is TGTGCCATCAGTGAGTCCGGGCGCAGGGGTCACCAGTACTTC.

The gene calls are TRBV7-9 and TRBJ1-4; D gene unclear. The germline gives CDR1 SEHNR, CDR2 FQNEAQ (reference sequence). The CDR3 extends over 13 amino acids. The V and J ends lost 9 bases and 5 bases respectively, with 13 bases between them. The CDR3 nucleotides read TGTGCCAGTACGGACGGCAGAAATGAAAAACTGTTTTTT. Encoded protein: CASTDGRNEKLFF. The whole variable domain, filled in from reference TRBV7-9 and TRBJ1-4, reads DTGVSQNPRHKITKRGQNVTFRCDPISEHNRLYWYRQTLGQGPEFLTYFQNEAQLEKSRLLSDRFSAERPKGSFSTLEIQRTEQGDSAMYLCASTDGRNEKLFFGSGTQLSVL.

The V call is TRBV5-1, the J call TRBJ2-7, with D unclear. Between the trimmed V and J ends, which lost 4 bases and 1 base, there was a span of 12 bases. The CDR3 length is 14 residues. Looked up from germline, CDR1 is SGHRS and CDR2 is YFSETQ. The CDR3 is CASSLRYKSYEQYF. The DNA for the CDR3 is TGCGCCAGCAGCCTAAGATATAAATCCTACGAGCAGTACTTC.

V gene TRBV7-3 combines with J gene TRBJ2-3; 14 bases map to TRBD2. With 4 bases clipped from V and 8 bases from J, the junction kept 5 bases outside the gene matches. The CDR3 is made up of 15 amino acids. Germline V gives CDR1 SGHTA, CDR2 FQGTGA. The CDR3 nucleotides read TGTGCCAGCAGCTCGGGACTAGCGGGAGCTCGTACGCAGTATTTT. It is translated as CASSSGLAGARTQYF. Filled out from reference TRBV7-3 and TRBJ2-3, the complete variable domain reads GAGVSQTPSNKVTEKGKYVELRCDPISGHTALYWYRQSLGQGPEFLIYFQGTGAADDSGLPNDRFFAVRPEGSVSTLKIQRTERGDSAVYLCASSSGLAGARTQYFGPGTRLTVL.

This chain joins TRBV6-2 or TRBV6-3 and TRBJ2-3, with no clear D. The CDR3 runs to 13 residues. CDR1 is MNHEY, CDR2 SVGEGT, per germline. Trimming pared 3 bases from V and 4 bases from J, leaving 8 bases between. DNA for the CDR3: TGTGCCAGCAGTTATCCCCCAGCAGATACGCAGTATTTT. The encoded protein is CASSYPPADTQYF.

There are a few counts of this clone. In DNA, the CDR3 is TGTGCCAGCAGCTTGACCGGGACTATCGGCGACGAGCAGTACTTC. As protein: CASSLTGTIGDEQYF. The genes are TRBV7-3 and TRBJ2-7; 7 bases align to TRBD2. Per the germline V gene, CDR1 is SGHTA and CDR2 is FQGTGA. After removal of 3 bases from V and 5 bases from J, the junction contained 10 bases not matched to a gene. The length of the CDR3 is 15 residues.